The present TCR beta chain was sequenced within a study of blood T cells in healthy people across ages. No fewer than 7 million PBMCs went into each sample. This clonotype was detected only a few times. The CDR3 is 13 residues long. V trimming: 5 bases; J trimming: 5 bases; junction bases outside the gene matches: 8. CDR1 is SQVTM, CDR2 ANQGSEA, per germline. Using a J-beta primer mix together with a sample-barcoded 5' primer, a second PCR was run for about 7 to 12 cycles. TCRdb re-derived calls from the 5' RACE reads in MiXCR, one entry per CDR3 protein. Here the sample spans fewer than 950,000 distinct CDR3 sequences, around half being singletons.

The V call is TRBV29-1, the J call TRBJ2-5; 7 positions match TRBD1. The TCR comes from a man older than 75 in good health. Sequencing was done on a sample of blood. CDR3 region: CSVPTGRAETQYF. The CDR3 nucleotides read TGCAGCGTTCCGACAGGGAGAGCGGAGACCCAGTACTTC.